This passage covers 18 T cell receptor beta chains from one sample sequenced in a study of human T cells and chemical hapten exposure. TCRdb re-analysed the RACE reads in MiXCR, keeping a single row per CDR3 protein. There are 85,000 to 90,000 distinct CDR3 sequences in the sample; 8% to 10% occur only once, and 3.6% lies in the top ten. Time point: pre-sensitization, week 0. Treatment specified: therapeutic diphenylcyclopropenone sensitization with weekly scalp DPC. Material: whole blood, obtained in connection with sensitization to the hapten diphenylcyclopropenone (DPC). Receptors were obtained from a woman aged 35 to 49 with alopecia areata. Some clones in this sample may be carry-over from other donors' samples.

The rearrangement uses TRBV29-1 and TRBJ2-5, with D uncertain. V shed 3 bases and J shed 7 bases, with 15 bases lying between them. This CDR3 is built from 13 residues. Germline V gene sequence: CDR1 SQVTM, CDR2 ANQGSEA. CDR3: CSVDLGLRGTQYF. CDR3 nucleotides: TGCAGCGTTGATCTCGGTCTGCGCGGGACCCAGTACTTC.

This clonotype was recorded many times. For the CDR3, the DNA is TGTGCCAGCAGCTCCGGACTAGCGGGGGGGCGGACCCAGTACTTC. Encoded protein: CASSSGLAGGRTQYF. This chain joins TRBV7-6 and TRBJ2-5; 15 bases align to TRBD2. This CDR3 has 15 residues. J lost 7 bases, V lost 4 bases, and 4 bases had no gene match. CDR1 SGHVS and CDR2 FNYEAQ come from the germline V gene.

This clonotype was detected ten times or more. The rearrangement joins TRBV4-3 to TRBJ2-5; 14 bases match TRBD2. This CDR3 contains 16 residues. Germline loops: CDR1 LGHNA, CDR2 YSLEER. Unmatched junction bases numbered 4, after V lost 1 base and J lost 6 bases. CDR3 DNA: TGCGCCAGCAGCCAAGCGACTAGCGGGGGGGGAAAGACCCAGTACTTC. Translating it yields CASSQATSGGGKTQYF.

The rearrangement uses TRBV5-4 and TRBJ2-7; 8 nucleotides line up with TRBD1. Germline V gene sequence: CDR1 SGHNT, CDR2 YYREEE (reference sequence). J gave up 5 bases and V 2 bases, and 6 bases lay outside the gene matches. The length of the CDR3 is 14 residues. In nucleotides, the CDR3 is TGTGCCAGCAGCTTATTGGACAGGGCCCACGAGCAGTACTTC. This encodes CASSLLDRAHEQYF. The whole variable domain, remainder taken from reference TRBV5-4 and TRBJ2-7, is ETGVTQSPTHLIKTRGQQVTLRCSSQSGHNTVSWYQQALGQGPQFIFQYYREEENGRGNFPPRFSGLQFPNYSSELNVNALELDDSALYLCASSLLDRAHEQYFGPGTRLTVT.

This clonotype occurred a few times. This chain links TRBV18 with TRBJ2-7; TRBD1 matches at 8 bases. This CDR3 has 18 residues. The trim removed 1 base at V and 2 bases at J, leaving 13 bases unmatched. Germline V CDR1 and CDR2: KGHSH, LQKENI. CDR3 sequence (DNA): TGTGCCAGCTCACCACGTCCTTCGGGGACAGGCGGAACCTACGAGCAGTACTTC. It encodes CASSPRPSGTGGTYEQYF.

This clonotype was seen many times. This rearrangement joins TRBV6-5 to TRBJ2-2; D call uncertain. Germline values: CDR1 MNHEY, CDR2 SVGAGI. The ends were cut back, 4 bases at V and 6 bases at J, with 9 bases in the middle. The CDR3 is made up of 13 amino acids. The CDR3 reads CASSFDIAGELFF. DNA for the CDR3: TGTGCCAGCAGTTTCGACATCGCCGGGGAGCTGTTTTTT.

V and J are TRBV9 and TRBJ2-3; 9 positions match TRBD2. V was clipped by 4 bases and J by 1 base; unmatched bases: 7. Germline assignment: CDR1 SGDLS and CDR2 YYNGEE. The CDR3 length is 16 residues. The CDR3 loop is CASSPFQRGGTDTQYF. The CDR3 DNA follows: TGTGCCAGCAGCCCATTTCAGCGGGGGGGCACAGATACGCAGTATTTT.

Remarks on this clonotype: A read error may explain this, as a much larger clone is one base away. V gene TRBV12-3 or TRBV12-4 combines with J gene TRBJ2-3, with TRBD2 identical over 10 bases. This CDR3 is built from 16 residues. The V and J ends lost 4 bases and 2 bases, in that order; junction bases with no gene match: 6. The CDR3 DNA reads TGTGCCAGCAGTTCGGGACTAGCGAGGGACACAGATACGCAGTATTTT. Its translation is CASSSGLARDTDTQYF.

The genes are TRBV20-1 and TRBJ2-7; 10 bases are a match to TRBD1. The V and J ends lost 1 base and 5 bases, in that order; junction bases with no gene match: 5. The germline V gene has CDR1 DFQATT and CDR2 SNEGSKA (reference sequence). The CDR3 length is 14 residues. The CDR3 loop is CSARVDRGLNEQYF. The CDR3 coding sequence is TGCAGTGCTAGAGTGGACAGGGGGTTGAACGAGCAGTACTTC.

This chain links TRBV20-1 with TRBJ1-4; TRBD1 might be the D (6 bases). In germline, CDR1 is DFQATT, CDR2 SNEGSKA (reference sequence). This CDR3 region has 14 residues. V lost 3 bases and J lost 7, with 15 bases in between. The CDR3 here is CSASPPRGLEKLFF. DNA for the CDR3: TGCAGTGCTAGTCCCCCCAGGGGCCTTGAAAAACTGTTTTTT.

This clonotype occurred many times. The chain is built from TRBV2 and TRBJ1-4; 9 bases align to TRBD1. This CDR3 spans 14 amino acids. Germline assignment: CDR1 SNHLY and CDR2 FYNNEI. With 5 bases clipped from V and 5 bases from J, the junction kept 3 bases outside the gene matches. CDR3 loop: CASSLGQGNEKLFF. The DNA for the CDR3 is TGTGCCAGCAGTTTGGGACAGGGAAATGAAAAACTGTTTTTT.

The rearrangement joins TRBV3-1 to TRBJ2-7, with D uncertain. Germline values: CDR1 LGHDT, CDR2 YNNKEL (reference sequence). V lost 0 bases, J lost 3 bases, and 12 bases lay in between. The CDR3 has 15 residues. The CDR3 coding sequence is TGTGCCAGCAGCCAAGAGGCACAACCAATCTACGAGCAGTACTTC. Translating it yields CASSQEAQPIYEQYF.

The chain is built from TRBV12-3 or TRBV12-4 and TRBJ2-3; TRBD2 aligns across 9 bases. The V gene end was trimmed by 6 bases and the J gene end by 5 bases; junction bases not matched to a gene: 9. The CDR3 has 15 amino acids. The CDR3 nucleotides read TGTGCCAGCAGCCTTCAGCGGGGGGCGGGAGATACGCAGTATTTT. It yields the protein CASSLQRGAGDTQYF.

The chain recombines TRBV20-1 with TRBJ2-1, with 8 bases fitting TRBD2. Germline CDR1 and CDR2: DFQATT and SNEGSKA (reference sequence). The CDR3 is made up of 15 amino acids. Trimming took 0 bases from V and 7 from J; bases not matched to a gene: 8. For the CDR3, the DNA is TGCAGTGCTAGAGACCAACAAGCGGGGGTGAATGAGCAGTTCTTC. Its protein product is CSARDQQAGVNEQFF.

The gene calls are TRBV6-2 or TRBV6-3 and TRBJ2-2, with 7 bases identical to TRBD1. CDR3 size: 19 residues. Germline values: CDR1 MNHEY, CDR2 SVGEGT. The trim removed 3 bases at V and 2 bases at J, leaving 15 bases unmatched. This chain's CDR3 is CASSYKQTVGTENTGELFF. Written as DNA, the CDR3 is TGTGCCAGCAGTTATAAACAAACTGTGGGGACAGAAAACACCGGGGAGCTGTTTTTT.

This chain links TRBV13 with TRBJ2-4; TRBD1 or TRBD2 may be the D gene (6 bases each). Germline CDR1 and CDR2: PRHDT and FYEKMQ (reference sequence). CDR3 length: 13 residues. Deletions cut 4 bases from V and 12 bases from J, with 16 bases between. The CDR3 DNA sequence: TGTGCCAGCAGCTCGGGGGCCGGAGGGACTCAGTACTTC. Amino acids: CASSSGAGGTQYF.

V usage is TRBV18 and J usage is TRBJ2-5; D is unresolved. CDR3 length: 10 residues. Trimming removed 6 bases from V and 5 bases from J, with 4 bases in between. Germline V gives CDR1 KGHSH, CDR2 LQKENI. In DNA form, the CDR3 reads TGTGCCAGCTCTGCGGAGACCCAGTACTTC. Its translation is CASSAETQYF.

This clonotype turned up a few times. V is TRBV25-1 and J is TRBJ1-1; 8 nucleotides line up with TRBD1. CDR3 length: 13 residues. V was clipped by 10 bases and J by 4 bases; unmatched bases: 8. Germline CDR1 MGHDK, CDR2 SYGVNS. CDR3 in amino acids: CATSTGEVTEAFF. CDR3 coding DNA: TGTGCCACCTCGACAGGGGAAGTCACTGAAGCTTTCTTT.